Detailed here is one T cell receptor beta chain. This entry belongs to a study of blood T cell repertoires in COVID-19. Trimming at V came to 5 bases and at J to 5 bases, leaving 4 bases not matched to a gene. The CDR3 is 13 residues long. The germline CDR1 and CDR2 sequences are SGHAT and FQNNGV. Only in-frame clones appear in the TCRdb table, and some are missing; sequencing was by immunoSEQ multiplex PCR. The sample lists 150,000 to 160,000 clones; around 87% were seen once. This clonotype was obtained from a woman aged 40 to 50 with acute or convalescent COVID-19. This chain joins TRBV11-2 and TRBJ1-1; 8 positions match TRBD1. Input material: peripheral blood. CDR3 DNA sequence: TGTGCCAGCAGCCCAAGGACAGGGACTGAAGCTTTCTTT. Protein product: CASSPRTGTEAFF.